Shown below are 27 T cell receptor beta chains from a single sample sequenced in a study of T cells in Graves' hyperthyroidism and ophthalmopathy. Regions amplified from RNA transcripts were the TCR beta CDR3 regions. Primed by the HTBI set, a first-round RT-PCR was run on the TCR CDR3. Each CDR3 protein is one row after TCRdb ran MiXCR on the multiplex PCR reads. Of under 650,000 distinct CDR3 sequences listed, around 15% are singletons. The sample consisted of blood. The source of these receptors is a woman in her 30s with Graves' hyperthyroidism.

In its sample, this clonotype was seen many times. This chain joins TRBV28 and TRBJ2-1, with a weak D call TRBD2 (6 bases). V was pared by 7 bases and J by 10 bases, with 26 bases between. The germline CDR1 and CDR2 sequences are MDHEN and SYDVKM. The CDR3 loop spans 16 amino acids. The CDR3 spells CASTKGWDSRLEEQFF. As DNA, the CDR3 is TGTGCCAGCACAAAGGGCTGGGACTCTAGGCTCGAGGAGCAGTTCTTC.

The genes are TRBV20-1 and TRBJ1-3, with a weak D call TRBD1 (5 bases). Germline CDR1 reads DFQATT; CDR2 reads SNEGSKA (reference sequence). CDR3 length: 16 amino acids. V dropped 5 bases and J dropped 0 bases, with 17 bases sitting between them. The CDR3 DNA is TGCAGTGCTGATTCGGGACGGCAACCCTCTGGAAACACCATATATTTT. Protein sequence: CSADSGRQPSGNTIYF.

This clonotype was detected only a few times. The V call is TRBV2, the J call TRBJ2-2; D ambiguous. The CDR3 covers 14 residues. Germline CDR1 is SNHLY and CDR2 is FYNNEI. V was trimmed by 6 bases and J by 4 bases, leaving 12 bases between them. CDR3 nucleotide sequence: TGTGCCAGCAGCCTCCCTCCGAGCACCGGGGAGCTGTTTTTT. Residues: CASSLPPSTGELFF.

In its sample, this clonotype was seen many times. This chain connects TRBV6-1 to TRBJ2-3; D remains ambiguous. V lost 7 bases, J lost 5 bases, and 7 bases lay in between. The CDR3 runs to 11 residues. Germline lookup yields CDR1 MNHNS and CDR2 SASEGT. DNA of the CDR3: TGTGCCAGCATTGTGGGAGATACGCAGTATTTT. Its protein is CASIVGDTQYF.

The chain recombines TRBV19 with TRBJ2-1, with 9 bases that match TRBD1. V lost 7 bases to trimming and J lost 4 bases; unmatched junction nucleotides: 8. Germline V gives CDR1 LNHDA, CDR2 SQIVND (reference sequence). The CDR3 has 15 residues. The CDR3 DNA reads TGTGCCAGTACCCCGGGACAGGGACCTTACAATGAGCAGTTCTTC. As protein: CASTPGQGPYNEQFF.

In this sample, this clonotype turned up many times. J is TRBJ2-1 and V is TRBV28; tentatively, D is TRBD2 (7 bases). The germline V gene encodes CDR1 MDHEN and CDR2 SYDVKM. This CDR3 is built from 15 residues. The V end lost 3 bases, the J end lost 13 bases, and 22 bases lay between the germline ends. In nucleotides, the CDR3 is TGTGCCAGCAGTTTGAAAGCCGGGGGGCGGAGGAATCAGTTCTTC. Amino acids: CASSLKAGGRRNQFF.

This clonotype was detected only a few times. The CDR3 is CANRDRGRVFPEAFF. CDR3 in DNA: TGTGCCAATCGGGACAGGGGGCGCGTCTTTCCTGAAGCTTTCTTT. The V gene is TRBV19, the J gene TRBJ1-1, with 12 bases lining up with TRBD1. CDR3 length equals 15 residues. The V and J ends lost 10 bases and 6 bases, in that order; junction bases with no gene match: 12. The germline V gene encodes CDR1 LNHDA and CDR2 SQIVND (reference sequence).

This clonotype has a count of ten or more. This sequence joins TRBV20-1 and TRBJ1-1; 8 nucleotides match TRBD1. CDR3 size: 13 residues. After removal of 6 bases from V and 5 bases from J, the junction contained 8 bases not matched to a gene. Germline V gene lookup returns CDR1 DFQATT and CDR2 SNEGSKA (reference sequence). CDR3 sequence (DNA): TGCAGTGCCCCGACAGGGGTAAGGACTGAAGCTTTCTTT. Translating gives CSAPTGVRTEAFF.

V gene TRBV5-4 combines with J gene TRBJ2-4, with 9 bases matching TRBD1. Germline loops: CDR1 SGHNT, CDR2 YYREEE (reference sequence). The V gene end was trimmed by 1 base and the J gene end by 8 bases; junction bases not matched to a gene: 4. This CDR3 contains 14 residues. The CDR3 loop is CASSLTGGRDIQYF. As DNA, the CDR3 is TGTGCCAGCAGCTTGACAGGGGGCCGAGACATTCAGTACTTC.

This clonotype showed up just a few times. J is TRBJ1-1 and V is TRBV9; a weak D match, TRBD1 (5 bases). Germline CDR1 reads SGDLS; CDR2 reads YYNGEE. The V end was cut by 4 bases, the J end by 1 base, with 8 bases between. CDR3 size: 13 residues. This CDR3 reads CASSKRGNTEAFF. CDR3 sequence (DNA): TGTGCCAGCAGCAAGAGGGGGAACACTGAAGCTTTCTTT.

The J gene is TRBJ2-4, the V gene TRBV7-2; 9 nucleotides align to TRBD1. There are 15 residues in the CDR3. J lost 4 bases, V lost 6 bases, and 7 bases had no gene match. CDR1 SGHTA and CDR2 FQGNSA come from the germline V gene. Here the CDR3 reads CASRPTGGVKNIQYF. The CDR3 DNA sequence: TGTGCCAGCAGACCTACAGGGGGCGTAAAAAACATTCAGTACTTC. The full variable domain, with the rest looked up from reference TRBV7-2 and TRBJ2-4, is GAGVSQSPSNKVTEKGKDVELRCDPISGHTALYWYRQSLGQGLEFLIYFQGNSAPDKSGLPSDRFSAERTGGSVSTLTIQRTQQEDSAVYLCASRPTGGVKNIQYFGAGTRLSVL.

This clonotype was counted at least ten times. The chain is built from TRBV6-1 and TRBJ2-7, with D perhaps matching TRBD1 (5 bases). The germline V gene has CDR1 MNHNS and CDR2 SASEGT. The CDR3 runs to 13 residues. The V and J ends lost 5 bases and 6 bases respectively, with 14 bases between them. CDR3 loop: CASSPQGIGEQYF. DNA for the CDR3: TGTGCCAGCAGTCCCCAGGGAATTGGCGAGCAGTACTTC.

The chain employs TRBV10-2 and TRBJ2-1; 10 positions agree with TRBD2. The CDR3 extends over 17 amino acids. Germline CDR1 is WSHSY and CDR2 is SAAADI. V was clipped by 3 bases and J by 9 bases; unmatched bases: 14. CDR3 coding DNA: TGCGCCAGCAGTGAAACTCTACTAGCGGGACGCCGCGGTGAGCAGTTCTTC. Its protein product is CASSETLLAGRRGEQFF.

As concerns this clonotype: The junction does not match germline at one end; this may be a read error. The chain links TRBV15 to TRBJ1-2, with 9 bases that match TRBD1. The CDR3 sequence is 15 residues long. Germline CDR1 reads LNHNV; CDR2 reads YYDKDF (reference sequence). In DNA, the CDR3 is TGTGCCACCAGCCCCGGGACAGGGTACGGCTATGGCTGCACCTTC. Its translation: CATSPGTGYGYGCTF.

This clonotype was detected only a few times. The chain links TRBV5-1 to TRBJ1-4; D gene ambiguous. Germline-derived CDR1 and CDR2 are SGHRS and YFSETQ. The germline V and J ends were trimmed by 2 bases and 0 bases, with 11 bases remaining between them. CDR3 length equals 16 residues. CDR3 in DNA: TGCGCCAGCAGCTTCGGACCAATACCAACTAATGAAAAACTGTTTTTT. Amino acid sequence: CASSFGPIPTNEKLFF.

This clonotype was picked up many times. The chain combines TRBV11-2 with TRBJ2-3; no definite D call. This CDR3 comprises 15 residues. Germline V gives CDR1 SGHAT, CDR2 FQNNGV. V lost 8 bases to trimming and J lost 1 base, with 16 bases between them. The CDR3 DNA follows: TGTGCCAGCCGCTCGCGAAAGAAGGGCACAGATACGCAGTATTTT. Its translation: CASRSRKKGTDTQYF.

In this sample, this clonotype turned up many times. V usage is TRBV28 and J usage is TRBJ2-3; 7 positions match TRBD1. The V segment lost 6 bases and the J segment 4 bases; nucleotides outside the gene matches: 10. This CDR3 comprises 15 residues. Germline CDR1 MDHEN, CDR2 SYDVKM. Here the CDR3 reads CASSSGGIRADTQYF. The DNA for the CDR3 is TGTGCCAGCAGCTCAGGGGGTATCCGTGCAGATACGCAGTATTTT.

This clonotype was seen repeatedly, ten times or more. The V call is TRBV27, the J call TRBJ2-7, with TRBD1 identical over 8 bases. The germline V gene has CDR1 MNHEY and CDR2 SMNVEV (reference sequence). V gave up 6 bases and J gave up 5 bases; unmatched junction bases: 3. The CDR3 contains 12 residues. The CDR3 DNA is TGTGCCAGCAGAGGACAGGGCCACGAGCAGTACTTC. Protein sequence: CASRGQGHEQYF.

The rearrangement joins TRBV10-2 to TRBJ2-7, with D uncertain. This CDR3 has 14 residues. Germline V gives CDR1 WSHSY, CDR2 SAAADI. The ends were cut back, 5 bases at V and 0 bases at J, with 11 bases in the middle. CDR3 sequence reads: CASSSRPSSYEQYF. In nucleotides, the CDR3 is TGCGCCAGCAGTTCGAGACCGAGCTCCTACGAGCAGTACTTC.

The DNA for the CDR3 is TGTGCCAGCAGCGTAGTCTCCGGCTACGAGCAGTACTTC. Protein sequence: CASSVVSGYEQYF. V and J are TRBV9 and TRBJ2-7; no clear D gene. This CDR3 has 13 residues. V was pared by 0 bases and J by 3 bases, with 7 bases between. In germline, CDR1 is SGDLS, CDR2 YYNGEE. The variable domain in full, completed from reference TRBV9 and TRBJ2-7, reads DSGVTQTPKHLITATGQRVTLRCSPRSGDLSVYWYQQSLDQGLQFLIQYYNGEERAKGNILERFSAQQFPDLHSELNLSSLELGDSALYFCASSVVSGYEQYFGPGTRLTVT.

The table lists this clonotype with many counts. CDR3 bases: TGTGCCAGCAGTCTTACAGGGAGCCTTAACTATGGCTACACCTTC. It encodes CASSLTGSLNYGYTF. The rearrangement joins TRBV27 to TRBJ1-2; D is perhaps TRBD1 (6 bases). Germline V gene data show CDR1 as MNHEY and CDR2 as SMNVEV (reference sequence). CDR3 length: 15 residues. Trimming removed 5 bases from V and 1 base from J, with 14 bases in between.

J is TRBJ1-1 and V is TRBV12-3 or TRBV12-4; the D gene is possibly TRBD1 (5 bases). Trimming cost V 7 bases and J 1 base, with 13 bases left between them. This CDR3 has 14 residues. The CDR3 DNA reads as TGTGCCAGCACCCCCCTCGGGGGGAACACTGAAGCTTTCTTT. Residues: CASTPLGGNTEAFF.

V gene TRBV4-3 combines with J gene TRBJ2-6; perhaps TRBD2 as D (6 bases). The CDR3 covers 21 residues. CDR1 LGHNA and CDR2 YSLEER come from the germline V gene. V shed 2 bases and J shed 1 base, with 24 bases lying between them. The CDR3: CASSQIGGSGYVGSGANVLTF. CDR3 DNA sequence: TGCGCCAGCAGCCAAATAGGAGGGAGCGGGTACGTGGGGTCTGGGGCCAACGTCCTGACTTTC.

In this sample, this clonotype turned up many times. The rearrangement joins TRBV2 to TRBJ1-1; D may be TRBD1 (6 bases). CDR1 and CDR2 (germline): SNHLY, FYNNEI. Trimming removed 5 bases at V and 5 bases at J, with 15 bases between. CDR3 size: 14 residues. The CDR3 DNA follows: TGTGCCAGCAGTCCGCTCCAGGGGCTGACTGAAGCTTTCTTT. Amino acids: CASSPLQGLTEAFF.

The chain employs TRBV6-2 or TRBV6-3 and TRBJ1-1; D remains ambiguous. The CDR3 totals 16 residues. The germline V gene encodes CDR1 MNHEY and CDR2 SVGEGT. V was trimmed by 6 bases and J by 0 bases, leaving 17 bases between them. CDR3 amino acids: CASRGPLGLMNTEAFF. The CDR3 DNA follows: TGTGCCAGCAGAGGTCCACTAGGGCTCATGAACACTGAAGCTTTCTTT.

This clonotype has a count of ten or more. This chain links TRBV13 with TRBJ2-7; 7 positions match TRBD1. The CDR3 loop spans 14 amino acids. Unmatched junction bases numbered 3, after V lost 3 bases and J lost 1 base. CDR1 is PRHDT and CDR2 is FYEKMQ in the germline V gene (reference sequence). The CDR3 coding sequence is TGTGCCAGCAGCTTGGGACAGCTTTCCTACGAGCAGTACTTC. Translated, it gives CASSLGQLSYEQYF.

The rearrangement uses TRBV5-1 and TRBJ2-2; TRBD1 matches 10 bases. Germline V CDR1 and CDR2: SGHRS, YFSETQ. The CDR3 is made up of 15 amino acids. J was trimmed by 7 bases and V by 3 bases; bases with no gene match: 6. The CDR3 nucleotides are TGCGCCAGCAGCTGGGACAGGGGCACGGGCGGGGAGCTGTTTTTT. Protein product: CASSWDRGTGGELFF. The variable domain in full, completed from reference TRBV5-1 and TRBJ2-2, reads KAGVTQTPRYLIKTRGQQVTLSCSPISGHRSVSWYQQTPGQGLQFLFEYFSETQRNKGNFPGRFSGRQFSNSRSEMNVSTLELGDSALYLCASSWDRGTGGELFFGEGSRLTVL.